This TCR beta chain originates from a study of blood T cell repertoires in COVID-19. Study background: Samples taken during acute and convalescent COVID-19 were collected in the United States, Italy and Spain.

Deletions cut 7 bases from V and 2 bases from J, with 14 bases between. The CDR3 consists of 14 residues. As handled by the study authors: Reference gene primer amplification gave estimated nucleated cell counts. Libraries were prepared by immunoSEQ multiplex PCR; TCRdb keeps only in-frame clonotypes and omits some of them. For V, J and clone size, that table is used; D and trimming come from the DNA. The sample yields 250,000 to 300,000 clones, roughly 90% seen once. Seattle patient enrollment occurred during active infection, with longitudinal follow-up thereafter. The clonotype comes from a woman aged 25 to 39 with COVID-19, enrolled during active disease. The chain has TRBV23-1 and TRBJ1-2; no clear D. TRBV23-1 is known as an ORF, though its function is uncertain. The source material was peripheral blood. CDR3 DNA: TGCGCCAGCATGGGGATTCGGAGGAACTATGGCTACACCTTC. It encodes CASMGIRRNYGYTF.